The sequence of this TCR beta chain was determined in a study of blood T cells in healthy people across ages. From germline, CDR1 is SGHTA and CDR2 FQGTGA. Trimming cost V 4 bases and J 1 base, with 13 bases left between them. This CDR3 is built from 15 residues. A second PCR of roughly 6 to 12 cycles used a sample-barcoded 5' primer and a J-beta primer mix. TCRdb reprocessed the 5' RACE reads via MiXCR and lists one record per CDR3 protein. This table holds about 680,000 distinct CDR3 sequences, around 49% found once. The TCR sequence derives from a woman aged 60-70 years in good health. Sample: blood. This chain links TRBV7-3 with TRBJ2-5, with D tentatively TRBD2 (5 bases). The CDR3 region is CASSWGPSLQETQYF. DNA of the CDR3: TGTGCCAGCAGCTGGGGTCCTAGCCTCCAAGAGACCCAGTACTTC.